The clone carrying this TCR beta chain came up once. The data were obtained in a study of blood T cell repertoires in COVID-19. V lost 0 bases, J lost 6 bases, and 12 bases lay in between. The germline V gene has CDR1 MNHEY and CDR2 SVGAGI. This CDR3 spans 14 amino acids. Patients at the Seattle site were enrolled during active infection and followed longitudinally. Assay: immunoSEQ multiplex PCR; the TCRdb copy retains only in-frame clones and omits some. The table records 390,000 or so clones, roughly 90% of them present only once. Source material: peripheral blood. This TCR was recovered from a woman aged 25 to 39 with COVID-19, enrolled during active disease. The rearrangement joins TRBV6-5 to TRBJ2-7; a weak D match, TRBD2 (6 bases). CDR3 coding DNA: TGTGCCAGCAGTTACTCGCCGGGGGACGGCGAGCAGTACTTC. Translation: CASSYSPGDGEQYF.